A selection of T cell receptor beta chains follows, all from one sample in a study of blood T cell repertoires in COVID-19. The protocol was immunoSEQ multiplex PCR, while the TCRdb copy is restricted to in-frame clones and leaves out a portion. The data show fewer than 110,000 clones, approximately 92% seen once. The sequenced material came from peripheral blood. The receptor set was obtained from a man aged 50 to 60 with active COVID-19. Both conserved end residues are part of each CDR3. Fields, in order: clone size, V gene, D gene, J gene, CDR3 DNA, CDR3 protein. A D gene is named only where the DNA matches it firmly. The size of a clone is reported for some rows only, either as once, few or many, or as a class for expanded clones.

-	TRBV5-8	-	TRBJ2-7	TGTGCCAGCAGCTCCTGGGGAGGAGGCTACGAGCAGTACTTC	CASSSWGGGYEQYF
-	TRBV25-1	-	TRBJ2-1	TGTGCCAGCAGTCCCCAGAATGAGCAGTTCTTC	CASSPQNEQFF
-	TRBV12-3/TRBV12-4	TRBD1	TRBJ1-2	TGTGCCAGCGGGACAGGGGGGTATGGCTACACCTTC	CASGTGGYGYTF
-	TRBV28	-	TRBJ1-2	TGTGCCAGCAGCCCCTCCCCAGGGAACTATGGCTACACCTTC	CASSPSPGNYGYTF
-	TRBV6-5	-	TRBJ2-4	TGTGCCAGTTACAGGGTAGCCAAAAACATTCAGTACTTC	CASYRVAKNIQYF
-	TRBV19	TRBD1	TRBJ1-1	TGTGCCAGTAGTGTCACCGGGACAGGGGAAACTGAAGCTTTCTTT	CASSVTGTGETEAFF
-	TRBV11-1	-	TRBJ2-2	TGTGCCAGCAGCTTGACAGCGAACACCGGGGAGCTGTTTTTT	CASSLTANTGELFF
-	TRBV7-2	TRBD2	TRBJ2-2	TGTGCCAGCAGCCCCCAAGCGGGATACACCGGGGAGCTGTTTTTT	CASSPQAGYTGELFF
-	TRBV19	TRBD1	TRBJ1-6	TGTGCCAGTAGTTCGGGGACACAGGGGTCTGATTCACCCCTCCACTTT	CASSSGTQGSDSPLHF
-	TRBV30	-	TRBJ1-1	TGTGCCTGGAGGGTCGTGGGGAGGGGATCTGAAGCTTTCTTT	CAWRVVGRGSEAFF
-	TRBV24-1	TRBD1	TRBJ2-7	TGTGCCACCAGTGATGGCGAACAGGGGCGGCACGAGCAGTACTTC	CATSDGEQGRHEQYF
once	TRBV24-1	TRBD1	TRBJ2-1	TGTGCCACCAGTGATCCGGGACAGGGAACCAACAATGAGCAGTTCTTC	CATSDPGQGTNNEQFF
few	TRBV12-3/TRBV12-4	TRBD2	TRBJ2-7	TGTGCCAGCAGCTCCGGGGGGACCTACGAGCAGTACTTC	CASSSGGTYEQYF
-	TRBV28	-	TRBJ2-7	TGTGCCAGCAGTTTAGGAGGGGGCTTTCCCTACGAGCAGTACTTC	CASSLGGGFPYEQYF
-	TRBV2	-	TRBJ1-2	TGTGCCAGCAGTTCAACACCCAGACAGATTCTTAACTATGGCTACACCTTC	CASSSTPRQILNYGYTF
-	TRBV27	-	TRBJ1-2	TGTGCCAGCAGTTTAGTCGGGGGATCTGGCTACACCTTC	CASSLVGGSGYTF
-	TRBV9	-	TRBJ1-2	TGTGCCAGCAGCACAGATGGGGTTTGGGGCGGCTACACCTTC	CASSTDGVWGGYTF
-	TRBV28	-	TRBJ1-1	TGTGCCAGCTGGATACCGGGGACTGAAGCTTTCTTT	CASWIPGTEAFF
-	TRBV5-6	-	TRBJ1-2	TGTGCCAGCAGCTTGGCCCTCGGGAGGGGTGGCTACACCTTC	CASSLALGRGGYTF
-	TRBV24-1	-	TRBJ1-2	TGTGCCACCAGTGATAACAGAAACTATGGCTACACCTTC	CATSDNRNYGYTF
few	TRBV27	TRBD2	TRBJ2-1	TGTGCCAGCAGTTTGGGTAGCGGGAGAATAAATGAGCAGTTCTTC	CASSLGSGRINEQFF
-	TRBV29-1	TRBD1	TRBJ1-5	TGCAGCGTTGCGGACAGGGAAACCCAGCCCCAGCATTTT	CSVADRETQPQHF
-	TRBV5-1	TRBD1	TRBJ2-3	TGCGCCAGCAGCATCGGGACAGGGCTCGCAGATACGCAGTATTTT	CASSIGTGLADTQYF
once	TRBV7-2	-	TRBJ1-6	TGTGCCAGCAGCTTAGACCGGGGGGGTTCACCCCTCCACTTT	CASSLDRGGSPLHF
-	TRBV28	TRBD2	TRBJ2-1	TGTGCCAGCAGTGCCATGACTAGCGGAGTCTACAATGAGCAGTTCTTC	CASSAMTSGVYNEQFF
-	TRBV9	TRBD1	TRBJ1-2	TGTGCCAGCAGCGTAGAGGGGACAGCTAACTATGGCTACACCTTC	CASSVEGTANYGYTF
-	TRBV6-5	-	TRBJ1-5	TGTGCCAGCGCTCAGGGATACGGCCAGCCCCAGCATTTT	CASAQGYGQPQHF
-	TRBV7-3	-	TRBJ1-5	TGTGCCAGCAGCTTATTTCTGGCTCCCCCCCAGCATTTT	CASSLFLAPPQHF
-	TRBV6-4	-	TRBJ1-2	TGTGCCAGCAGTGAGAGCGGGGACTCCTATGGCTACACCTTC	CASSESGDSYGYTF
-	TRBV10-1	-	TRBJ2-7	TGCGCCAGCAGTGAGTCAGGGGTAGGCTACGAGCAGTACTTC	CASSESGVGYEQYF
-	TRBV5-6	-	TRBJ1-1	TGTGCCAGCAGCCGCATTCAGGGGAACACTGAAGCTTTCTTT	CASSRIQGNTEAFF
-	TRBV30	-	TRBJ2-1	TGTGCCTGGAGTGGCGGGACAGGGGTGCCTAGCGGGAGGCAGGGGGATGAGCAGTTCTTC	CAWSGGTGVPSGRQGDEQFF
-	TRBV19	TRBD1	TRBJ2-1	TGTGCCAGTAGCAAGACAGGGAGCTCCTACAATGAGCAGTTCTTC	CASSKTGSSYNEQFF
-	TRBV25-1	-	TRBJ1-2	TGTGCCAGCCAGGGAAGCGCCCCATATGGCTACACCTTC	CASQGSAPYGYTF
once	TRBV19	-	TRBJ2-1	TGTGCCAGTAGTAGGGGCGGCAACGGCCCCTACAATGAGCAGTTCTTC	CASSRGGNGPYNEQFF
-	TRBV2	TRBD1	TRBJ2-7	TGTGCCAGCAGAATAGGACAGGCTCTCGACGAGCAGTACTTC	CASRIGQALDEQYF
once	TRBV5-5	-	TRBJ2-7	TGTGCCAGCAGCGCAACTAACTACGAGCAGTACTTC	CASSATNYEQYF
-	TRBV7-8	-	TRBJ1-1	TGTGCCAGCAGCCCGGACGGGGGGCGGAAGAACACTGAAGCTTTCTTT	CASSPDGGRKNTEAFF
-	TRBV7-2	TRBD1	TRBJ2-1	TGTGCCAGCAGCCCACAGACAGGGGTTAATGAGCAGTTCTTC	CASSPQTGVNEQFF
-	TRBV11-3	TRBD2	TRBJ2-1	TGTGCCAGCAGCTTAGAGTTAATTGGACTAGCGGGAGTTAATGAGCAGTTCTTC	CASSLELIGLAGVNEQFF
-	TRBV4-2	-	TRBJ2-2	TGTGCCAGCAGCCAAGGGAGAGGTAGCGGCATCCACCGGGAGCTGTTTTTT	CASSQGRGSGIHRELFF
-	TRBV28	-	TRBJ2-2	TGTGCCAGCAGTTTGTACTCGGGGGAGCTGTTTTTT	CASSLYSGELFF
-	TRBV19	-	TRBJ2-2	TGTGCCAGTAGTATCAGTCCAGGGCAGAACACCGGGGAGCTGTTTTTT	CASSISPGQNTGELFF
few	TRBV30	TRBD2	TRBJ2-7	TGTGCCTGGAAGCGACTAGCCTACTACGAGCAGTACTTC	CAWKRLAYYEQYF
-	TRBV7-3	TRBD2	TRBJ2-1	TGTGCCAGCAGCTCTCAGGGACTAGCGGGCAACAATGAGCAGTTCTTC	CASSSQGLAGNNEQFF